This T cell receptor (beta chain) was found in a study of T cell repertoires in cytomegalovirus infection. Looking at the study overall: Indicated by public TCR beta signatures were CMV infection and matching HLA type.

Study outcomes and limitations: Summed public TCR beta family frequency identified CMV carriers bearing the relevant HLA. The ex vivo response was dominated by HLA-C-restricted CMV-specific TCR beta clonotypes.

TCRdb itself ran the reads through MiXCR, one entry per CDR3 protein. Here the sample spans more than 650,000 distinct CDR3 sequences, under 40% being singletons. For this clonotype: The antigen is unknown.

The germline gives CDR1 DFQATT, CDR2 SNEGSKA (reference sequence). Trimming removed 5 bases at V and 7 bases at J, with 24 bases between. This CDR3 has 16 amino acids. The sample consisted of PBMCs. The chain links TRBV20-1 to TRBJ2-1; the D gene is possibly TRBD1 (6 bases). This clonotype originated in a human donor in good health (CMV status not recorded). Some clones in this sample may be carry-over from other donors' samples. The CDR3 DNA is TGCAGTGCTCCGATCGGGCGACAGGCCACTACGAATGAGCAGTTCTTC. Its protein is CSAPIGRQATTNEQFF.